This T cell receptor (beta chain) appears in the sequencing data of a study of cytomegalovirus exposure and HLA in healthy donors. Sequencing used immunoSEQ multiplex PCR; TCRdb keeps in-frame clones, though not all of them. The profile shows 120,000 to 150,000 clones, about 86% of them singletons. CDR3 length: 15 residues. The ends lost 6 bases at V and 4 bases at J; junction bases unmatched: 9. Germline-derived CDR1 and CDR2 are MNHNY and SVGAGI (reference sequence). The validation cohort, a group of 120 subjects, included the donors and was separate from the approximately 700-subject first cohort. Whole-study results and caveats: There were about 160 TCR beta chains listed as cytomegalovirus-associated.

About this clone: Its antigen is as yet unknown.

The V call is TRBV6-6, the J call TRBJ2-3; 8 positions match TRBD1. This receptor was obtained from a man aged 18 to 30 in good health and CMV-seronegative. Sequenced sample: PBMCs. CDR3 residues: CASRLGTGGADTQYF. CDR3 coding DNA: TGTGCCAGCAGATTAGGGACAGGCGGCGCAGATACGCAGTATTTT.